Following are 3 T cell receptor beta chains from one sample sequenced in a study of T-cell memory formation after mild COVID-19. MiXCR, applied by TCRdb to the 5' RACE reads, yields one record per CDR3 protein. The sample lists roughly 120,000 distinct CDR3 sequences, 15% to 20% seen once, with approximately 14% in the top ten. Sample: PBMCs or a T cell subset sorted from them (not recorded which). These receptors were taken from an adult woman who had mild COVID-19 (a few samples of this study predate the infection). Cell type and time point are not known.

This clonotype came up a few times. The chain uses TRBV29-1 and TRBJ2-2, with D tentatively TRBD2 (7 bases). This CDR3 spans 14 amino acids. V lost 5 bases and J 3 bases, leaving 13 bases between the germline ends. CDR1 is SQVTM, CDR2 ANQGSEA, per germline. In DNA, the CDR3 is TGCAGCGTTTGGGGGGGCGCGGACACCGGGGAGCTGTTTTTT. Encoded protein: CSVWGGADTGELFF.

This clonotype turned up a few times. The chain combines TRBV2 with TRBJ2-1, with TRBD2 matching 8 bases. V lost 6 bases to trimming and J lost 9 bases; unmatched junction nucleotides: 13. This CDR3 has 15 amino acids. Germline V gene sequence: CDR1 SNHLY, CDR2 FYNNEI. The DNA of the CDR3 is TGTGCCAGCAGGCCGGACAGCGCGGGGGGCGGTGAGCAGTTCTTC. Translation: CASRPDSAGGGEQFF.

This clonotype has a single count. V and J are TRBV7-9 and TRBJ1-5; weak D call: TRBD1 (6 bases). CDR3 length: 13 amino acids. The ends were cut back, 3 bases at V and 7 bases at J, with 10 bases in the middle. The V gene's germline CDR1 is SEHNR and CDR2 FQNEAQ (reference sequence). CDR3 nucleotide sequence: TGTGCCAGCAGCTTGGCAGGGGAACAGCCCCAGCATTTT. Its protein product is CASSLAGEQPQHF.